This T cell receptor (beta chain) was recorded in a study of T cell changes during pregnancy in multiple sclerosis. CDR3 size: 19 residues. The junction had 13 bases not matched to a gene; V was cut back by 5 bases and J by 0 bases. Germline V CDR1 and CDR2: SGHTA, FQGTGA. The assay was immunoSEQ multiplex PCR, and TCRdb's table has in-frame clones only and misses some. The sample carries roughly 60,000 clones, 91% recorded once. This sequence was found in a female donor with multiple sclerosis, enrolled in a pregnancy study. Sequences were derived from peripheral blood, sampled before pregnancy. V and J are TRBV7-3 and TRBJ1-5; TRBD1 matches at 10 bases. The CDR3 here is CASSAGTGEDLYSNQPQHF. As DNA, the CDR3 is TGTGCCAGCAGCGCCGGGACAGGGGAGGATCTATATAGCAATCAGCCCCAGCATTTT.